A selection of T cell receptor beta chains follows, all from one sample in a study of regulatory T cells in long-lasting Graves disease. TCRdb called the multiplex PCR reads again in MiXCR, with one record for every CDR3 protein. The data hold approximately 310,000 distinct CDR3 sequences, with about 20% observed a single time. Sequencing was performed on peripheral blood mononuclear cells (PBMCs), taken at new diagnosis, from a patient treated with antithyroid drugs. Every receptor here comes from a female donor with Graves disease. Both conserved end residues are part of each CDR3. The D gene is left open where the match is weak. Clone size is stated in some rows and not others, as once, few, many or a class when expanded.

v_call: TRBV9
d_call: -
j_call: TRBJ1-5
clone_size: many
cdr3_aa: CASSVGGFSNQPQHF
cdr3_nt: TGTGCCAGCAGCGTAGGGGGCTTCAGCAATCAGCCCCAGCATTTT

v_call: TRBV20-1
d_call: TRBD2
j_call: TRBJ2-1
clone_size: many
cdr3_aa: CSARGSGRGLGRNEQFF
cdr3_nt: TGCAGTGCTAGGGGATCTGGGCGGGGACTAGGTCGCAATGAGCAGTTCTTC

v_call: TRBV5-1
d_call: -
j_call: TRBJ2-2
clone_size: many
cdr3_aa: CASSLRSFANTGELFF
cdr3_nt: TGCGCCAGCAGCCTCAGGTCCTTCGCGAACACCGGGGAGCTGTTTTTT

v_call: TRBV15
d_call: -
j_call: TRBJ2-1
clone_size: many
cdr3_aa: CATSRDRGRGVGNEQFF
cdr3_nt: TGTGCCACCAGCAGAGATCGGGGCAGGGGAGTGGGAAATGAGCAGTTCTTC

v_call: TRBV29-1
d_call: -
j_call: TRBJ1-2
clone_size: -
cdr3_aa: CSVEPGISRGYTF
cdr3_nt: TGCAGCGTTGAACCCGGGATCTCGAGGGGCTACACCTTC

v_call: TRBV15
d_call: TRBD1
j_call: TRBJ2-5
clone_size: many
cdr3_aa: CATSRRGHTRIVQETQYF
cdr3_nt: TGTGCCACCAGCAGAAGGGGGCATACTCGGATAGTCCAAGAGACCCAGTACTTC

v_call: TRBV30
d_call: -
j_call: TRBJ1-1
clone_size: -
cdr3_aa: CAWSAIGGLAFF
cdr3_nt: TGTGCCTGGAGTGCCATTGGGGGCTTAGCTTTCTTT

v_call: TRBV12-3/TRBV12-4
d_call: TRBD2
j_call: TRBJ2-1
clone_size: many
cdr3_aa: CASRRREGGEQFF
cdr3_nt: TGTGCCAGCAGGAGGCGGGAGGGTGGAGAGCAGTTCTTC

v_call: TRBV6-2/TRBV6-3
d_call: TRBD1
j_call: TRBJ2-7
clone_size: -
cdr3_aa: CASSLRFGQGLYF
cdr3_nt: TGTGCCAGCAGTTTGAGGTTCGGACAGGGTTTGTACTTC

v_call: TRBV29-1
d_call: -
j_call: TRBJ2-5
clone_size: many
cdr3_aa: CSVVVTGWQETQYF
cdr3_nt: TGCAGCGTTGTTGTCACAGGTTGGCAAGAGACCCAGTACTTC

v_call: TRBV3-1
d_call: -
j_call: TRBJ2-3
clone_size: -
cdr3_aa: CASSPQTDTQYF
cdr3_nt: TGTGCCAGCAGCCCCCAGACGGATACGCAGTATTTT

v_call: TRBV7-8
d_call: TRBD1
j_call: TRBJ2-1
clone_size: many
cdr3_aa: CASTPDRVINEQFF
cdr3_nt: TGTGCCAGCACTCCAGACAGGGTTATCAATGAGCAGTTCTTC

v_call: TRBV19
d_call: -
j_call: TRBJ2-2
clone_size: many
cdr3_aa: CASSIGHYETGELFF
cdr3_nt: TGTGCCAGTAGTATAGGACACTACGAAACCGGGGAGCTGTTTTTT

v_call: TRBV3-1
d_call: -
j_call: TRBJ2-7
clone_size: many
cdr3_aa: CASSHAGRSYEQYF
cdr3_nt: TGTGCCAGCAGCCACGCGGGGAGGTCCTACGAGCAGTACTTC

v_call: TRBV5-1
d_call: -
j_call: TRBJ2-2
clone_size: -
cdr3_aa: CASSQQTGLTGELFF
cdr3_nt: TGCGCCAGCAGCCAACAAACAGGTCTGACCGGGGAGCTGTTTTTT

v_call: TRBV28
d_call: -
j_call: TRBJ2-7
clone_size: many
cdr3_aa: CASSTPFGGYEQYF
cdr3_nt: TGTGCCAGCAGCACTCCGTTCGGAGGGTACGAGCAGTACTTC